What follows are 27 T cell receptor beta chains derived from one specimen sequenced in a study of CD8+ T cells in alopecia areata. The sample's treatment: oral pan-JAK inhibitor, 5-10 mg twice daily. Following extraction, RNA underwent reverse transcription to cDNA, which served as the sequencing template. The method was immunoSEQ multiplex PCR; TCRdb's version includes in-frame clones alone and lacks a portion of them. Of 150,000 to 200,000 clones in the sample, 58% are singletons; the top ten hold 5.5% to 6%. The sequencing here drew on CD4+ T cells sorted from blood, taken at week 24, from a patient treated with tofacitinib. All receptors derive from a human donor with alopecia areata.

The V gene is TRBV7-2, the J gene TRBJ2-2, with D possibly TRBD1 on 6 matching bases. V lost 6 bases, J lost 5 bases, and 16 bases lay in between. This CDR3 region has 15 residues. From germline, CDR1 is SGHTA and CDR2 FQGNSA. The CDR3 protein is CASRPHRESTGELFF. CDR3 DNA: TGTGCCAGCAGGCCCCACAGGGAAAGTACCGGGGAGCTGTTTTTT.

This clone was counted only a few times. This chain links TRBV10-3 with TRBJ2-2, with D perhaps given as TRBD1 or TRBD2 (6 bases each). The CDR3 runs 14 residues. V dropped 9 bases and J dropped 1 base, with 12 bases sitting between them. Per the germline V gene, CDR1 is ENHRY and CDR2 is SYGVKD. CDR3 sequence reads: CAINGGLNTGELFF. The CDR3 DNA reads TGTGCCATAAACGGGGGCCTGAACACCGGGGAGCTGTTTTTT.

The chain recombines TRBV2 with TRBJ2-6; maybe TRBD1 (6 bases). This CDR3 has 17 amino acids. The V end lost 5 bases, the J end lost 0 bases, and 14 bases lay between the germline ends. Germline V CDR1 and CDR2: SNHLY, FYNNEI. DNA of the CDR3: TGTGCCAGCAGTCCAACGGGACACCCCTCTGGGGCCAACGTCCTGACTTTC. Translating it yields CASSPTGHPSGANVLTF.

The V call is TRBV10-3, the J call TRBJ2-5; either TRBD1 or TRBD2 may fit D (5 bases each). The ends were cut back, 6 bases at V and 1 base at J, with 18 bases in the middle. The CDR3 contains 16 residues. Per germline, CDR1 ENHRY and CDR2 SYGVKD. The CDR3 bases are TGTGCCATCAGCCCCGGGGCCGGGGCGACCCAAGAGACCCAGTACTTC. Amino acids: CAISPGAGATQETQYF.

The chain carries TRBV7-6 and TRBJ2-3, with D perhaps TRBD1 (6 bases). CDR1 SGHVS and CDR2 FNYEAQ come from the germline V gene. Trimming removed 5 bases from V and 3 bases from J, with 21 bases in between. The CDR3 runs 17 residues. Written as DNA, the CDR3 is TGTGCCAGCAGCCTCACTCGGGACACGGACTTAACAGATACGCAGTATTTT. As protein: CASSLTRDTDLTDTQYF.

The genes are TRBV4-1 and TRBJ2-7, with D possibly being TRBD2 (7 bases). Per the germline V gene, CDR1 is MGHRA and CDR2 is YSYEKL. Trimming cost V 5 bases and J 2 bases, with 16 bases left between them. The CDR3 covers 15 residues. Here the CDR3 DNA reads TGCGCCAGCAGCAGGGGGGGGCGCGGAACCTACGAGCAGTACTTC. This gives the protein CASSRGGRGTYEQYF.

This rearrangement joins TRBV7-2 to TRBJ2-7, with 9 bases aligning to TRBD2. Germline V gene lookup returns CDR1 SGHTA and CDR2 FQGNSA. V lost 7 bases, J lost 7 bases, and 14 bases stayed unmatched. The CDR3 is 15 amino acids. DNA for the CDR3: TGTGCCAGCACCCCGGGAGGCGGGGGGGCGAGGGAGCAGTACTTC. As protein: CASTPGGGGAREQYF.

Turning to this clone: The same CDR3 can be traced to other DNA sequences in this sample. The genes are TRBV27 and TRBJ2-2, with D unclear. This CDR3 spans 12 amino acids. Trimming shortened V by 2 bases and J by 2 bases, and 0 bases separated the two germline ends. CDR1 and CDR2 (germline): MNHEY, SMNVEV (reference sequence). In DNA, the CDR3 is TGTGCCAGCAGTTTAAACACCGGGGAGCTGTTTTTT. Its translation is CASSLNTGELFF.

In this sample, this clone turned up a few times. The chain employs TRBV29-1 and TRBJ2-3, with TRBD1 matching 9 bases. The CDR3 sequence is 13 residues long. Germline V gene data show CDR1 as SQVTM and CDR2 as ANQGSEA. Unmatched junction bases numbered 8, after V lost 7 bases and J lost 6 bases. CDR3 protein: CSAGQGRWDTQYF. CDR3 sequence (DNA): TGCAGCGCCGGACAGGGGCGGTGGGATACGCAGTATTTT.

J is TRBJ2-5 and V is TRBV4-1; D possibly matches TRBD1 or TRBD2 (5 bases each). CDR3 length: 12 amino acids. V lost 4 bases to trimming and J lost 5 bases, with 8 bases between them. Germline CDR1 and CDR2: MGHRA and YSYEKL. This CDR3 reads CASSLEGETQYF. The CDR3 DNA is TGCGCCAGCAGCCTAGAGGGGGAGACCCAGTACTTC.

This clone showed up just a few times. This chain connects TRBV7-2 to TRBJ2-3, with D possibly matching TRBD1 (6 bases). Germline CDR1 reads SGHTA; CDR2 reads FQGNSA. V was cut by 3 bases and J by 1 base, with 8 bases left in between. The length of the CDR3 is 14 residues. The CDR3 sequence: CASSFDRRTDTQYF. DNA of the CDR3: TGTGCCAGCAGCTTTGACAGGCGCACAGATACGCAGTATTTT.

The chain links TRBV10-3 to TRBJ2-7; perhaps TRBD2 as D (6 bases). Germline lookup yields CDR1 ENHRY and CDR2 SYGVKD. The CDR3 spans 12 residues. V was trimmed by 8 bases and J by 4 bases, leaving 12 bases between them. CDR3 region: CAIGGVLYEQYF. For the CDR3, the DNA is TGTGCCATCGGAGGGGTCCTATACGAGCAGTACTTC.

V and J are TRBV5-4 and TRBJ1-2; possibly TRBD1 for D (5 bases). Germline CDR1 is SGHNT and CDR2 is YYREEE (reference sequence). The V and J ends lost 4 bases and 4 bases respectively, with 11 bases between them. This CDR3 is built from 13 residues. CDR3 in amino acids: CASSLPGGYGYTF. For the CDR3, the DNA is TGTGCCAGCAGCCTTCCGGGGGGCTATGGCTACACCTTC.

The V gene is TRBV4-3, the J gene TRBJ2-2; 7 positions match TRBD2. The CDR3 loop spans 18 amino acids. After removal of 0 bases from V and 0 bases from J, the junction contained 7 bases not matched to a gene. CDR1 LGHNA and CDR2 YSLEER come from the germline V gene. The CDR3 protein is CASSQDMTGGTNTGELFF. The DNA of the CDR3 is TGCGCCAGCAGCCAAGATATGACGGGAGGTACGAACACCGGGGAGCTGTTTTTT.

This clone was counted between two and nine times. The chain employs TRBV2 and TRBJ1-2; D possibly corresponds to TRBD1 (5 bases). The ends were cut back, 6 bases at V and 3 bases at J, with 11 bases in the middle. The CDR3 spans 13 residues. Germline values: CDR1 SNHLY, CDR2 FYNNEI. The CDR3 DNA sequence: TGTGCCAGCAGGTTTCAGGGCTACTATGGCTACACCTTC. Translation gives CASRFQGYYGYTF.

The gene calls are TRBV7-2 and TRBJ2-5, with D possibly being TRBD1 (7 bases). CDR1 SGHTA and CDR2 FQGNSA come from the germline V gene. Trimming removed 2 bases at V and 5 bases at J, with 12 bases between. The CDR3 covers 14 residues. The CDR3 loop is CASSLNAGGETQYF. DNA of the CDR3: TGTGCCAGCAGCTTAAATGCAGGGGGGGAGACCCAGTACTTC.

The CDR3 DNA sequence: TGTGCCAGCAGCTTGAGTAAGCGGGATCGCACAGATACGCAGTATTTT. This sequence encodes CASSLSKRDRTDTQYF. The V call is TRBV5-4, the J call TRBJ2-3; 7 nucleotides align to TRBD2. V shed 1 base and J 1 base; nucleotides not matched to a gene: 6. Germline CDR1 reads SGHNT; CDR2 reads YYREEE (reference sequence). This CDR3 has 16 amino acids.

The V gene is TRBV30, the J gene TRBJ2-2; TRBD2 matches 7 bases. The CDR3 consists of 15 residues. Germline V CDR1 and CDR2: GTSNPN, SVGIG (reference sequence). V was clipped by 2 bases and J by 6 bases; unmatched bases: 9. The CDR3 protein is CAWSRRRRGAGELFF. The CDR3 DNA follows: TGTGCCTGGAGTCGGAGGCGCCGGGGGGCCGGGGAGCTGTTTTTT.

This clone was observed at least ten times. The chain carries TRBV7-9 and TRBJ2-3; D may be TRBD2 (5 bases). Between the trimmed V and J ends, which lost 1 base and 2 bases, there was a span of 10 bases. Germline V gives CDR1 SEHNR, CDR2 FQNEAQ (reference sequence). The CDR3 covers 15 residues. CDR3 residues: CASSLVKRTTDTQYF. The CDR3 DNA reads as TGTGCCAGCAGCTTAGTAAAGCGGACCACAGATACGCAGTATTTT. The entire variable domain, with the rest obtained from reference TRBV7-9 and TRBJ2-3, is as follows: DTGVSQNPRHKITKRGQNVTFRCDPISEHNRLYWYRQTLGQGPEFLTYFQNEAQLEKSRLLSDRFSAERPKGSFSTLEIQRTEQGDSAMYLCASSLVKRTTDTQYFGPGTRLTVL.

Only a few counts were recorded for this clone. The chain links TRBV7-9 to TRBJ2-7; D possibly uses TRBD1 or TRBD2 (5 bases each). The germline V gene encodes CDR1 SEHNR and CDR2 FQNEAQ (reference sequence). Trimming pared 6 bases from V and 5 bases from J, leaving 17 bases between. This CDR3 has 14 amino acids. DNA for the CDR3: TGTGCCAGCAGTCCTCGACAGCTGGAGGACGAGCAGTACTTC. As protein: CASSPRQLEDEQYF.

The chain carries TRBV29-1 and TRBJ2-1; D remains ambiguous. Trimming removed 7 bases from V and 2 bases from J, with 12 bases in between. There are 13 residues in the CDR3. CDR1 and CDR2 (germline): SQVTM, ANQGSEA. The CDR3 DNA reads TGCAGCGCAAGCAGGAGCCCCTACAATGAGCAGTTCTTC. Translated: CSASRSPYNEQFF.

This clone was counted only a few times. The V and J genes are TRBV5-1 and TRBJ2-7; tentative D call: TRBD2 (6 bases). Between the trimmed V and J ends, which lost 4 bases and 6 bases, there was a span of 14 bases. Germline V gives CDR1 SGHRS, CDR2 YFSETQ. This CDR3 region has 13 residues. CDR3 sequence reads: CASSPRTTLEQYF. In DNA, the CDR3 is TGCGCCAGCAGCCCCAGGACTACCCTCGAGCAGTACTTC.

In this sample, this clone turned up once. The chain couples TRBV2 to TRBJ1-6, with a possible D match to TRBD1 (6 bases). V lost 7 bases and J 6 bases, leaving 16 bases between the germline ends. Per the germline V gene, CDR1 is SNHLY and CDR2 is FYNNEI. CDR3 size: 15 residues. CDR3 coding DNA: TGTGCCAGCAATCCCGGACAGACCCCTAATTCACCCCTCCACTTT. Its translation: CASNPGQTPNSPLHF.

The chain links TRBV29-1 to TRBJ2-4, with D tentatively TRBD1 or TRBD2 (5 bases each). V lost 7 bases and J lost 3, with 10 bases in between. The germline V gene encodes CDR1 SQVTM and CDR2 ANQGSEA. This CDR3 has 12 amino acids. The CDR3 here is CSAGLDKNIQYF. The CDR3 region has the DNA TGCAGCGCGGGGCTAGACAAAAACATTCAGTACTTC. Together with reference TRBV29-1 and TRBJ2-4, the CDR3 gives the full variable domain: SAVISQKPSRDICQRGTSLTIQCQVDSQVTMMFWYRQQPGQSLTLIATANQGSEATYESGFVIDKFPISRPNLTFSTLTVSNMSPEDSSIYLCSAGLDKNIQYFGAGTRLSVL.

V and J are TRBV30 and TRBJ2-3; tentative D call: TRBD1 (6 bases). V was pared by 0 bases and J by 4 bases, with 17 bases between. The CDR3 contains 16 residues. Looked up from germline, CDR1 is GTSNPN and CDR2 is SVGIG (reference sequence). The CDR3 is CAWSVARTDRPDTQYF. The CDR3 DNA is TGTGCCTGGAGTGTAGCCCGAACTGACAGGCCAGATACGCAGTATTTT.

The chain recombines TRBV19 with TRBJ1-5; D gene uncertain. The V end was cut by 4 bases, the J end by 3 bases, with 13 bases between. The CDR3 is 15 residues long. From germline, CDR1 is LNHDA and CDR2 SQIVND (reference sequence). The CDR3 spells CASSSHPLANQPQHF. In DNA, the CDR3 is TGTGCCAGTAGTAGCCATCCGTTAGCCAATCAGCCCCAGCATTTT.

This rearrangement joins TRBV9 to TRBJ2-2, with 8 bases that match TRBD2. CDR1 is SGDLS and CDR2 is YYNGEE in the germline V gene. This CDR3 has 16 amino acids. Unmatched junction bases numbered 7, after V lost 0 bases and J lost 6 bases. CDR3 sequence reads: CASSVVGTRSAGELFF. The CDR3 DNA sequence: TGTGCCAGCAGCGTAGTCGGGACTAGATCCGCCGGGGAGCTGTTTTTT.